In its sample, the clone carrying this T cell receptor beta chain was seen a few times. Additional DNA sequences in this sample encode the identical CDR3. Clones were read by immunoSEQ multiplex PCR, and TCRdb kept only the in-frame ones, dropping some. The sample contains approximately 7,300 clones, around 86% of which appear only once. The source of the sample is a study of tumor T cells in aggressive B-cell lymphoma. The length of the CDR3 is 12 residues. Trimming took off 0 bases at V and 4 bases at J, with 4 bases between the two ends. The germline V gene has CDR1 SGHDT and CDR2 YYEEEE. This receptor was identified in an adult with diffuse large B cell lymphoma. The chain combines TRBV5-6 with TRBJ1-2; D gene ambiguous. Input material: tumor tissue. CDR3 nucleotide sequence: TGTGCCAGCAGCTTGGACAGCTATGGCTACACCTTC. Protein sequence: CASSLDSYGYTF. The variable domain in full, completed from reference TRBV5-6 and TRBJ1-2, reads DAGVTQSPTHLIKTRGQQVTLRCSPKSGHDTVSWYQQALGQGPQFIFQYYEEEERQRGNFPDRFSGHQFPNYSSELNVNALLLGDSALYLCASSLDSYGYTFGSGTRLTVV.